This TCR beta chain derives from a study of identifying expanded T cells in peripheral blood. On this clone itself: No antigen is known for it.

The CDR3 is 13 amino acids. Germline values: CDR1 SGHVS, CDR2 FQNEAQ. Between the trimmed V and J ends, which lost 5 bases and 0 bases, there was a span of 8 bases. Healthy donors had no documented immune events, such as infections, while sampled. Study outcomes and limitations: Roughly two-week clone count variance significantly increased as total template count grew.

Repertoires were generated with immunoSEQ multiplex PCR, while TCRdb's copy carries only in-frame clones and drops some. Of around 94,000 clones in the sample, around 89% were seen once. The sequence was obtained from a person aged 18 to 75 in good health. The rearrangement links TRBV7-8 to TRBJ2-7; D is possibly TRBD1 (6 bases). The sequenced material came from blood. The CDR3 is CASSRDNSYEQYF. The CDR3 DNA sequence: TGTGCCAGCAGCCGGGACAACTCCTACGAGCAGTACTTC.